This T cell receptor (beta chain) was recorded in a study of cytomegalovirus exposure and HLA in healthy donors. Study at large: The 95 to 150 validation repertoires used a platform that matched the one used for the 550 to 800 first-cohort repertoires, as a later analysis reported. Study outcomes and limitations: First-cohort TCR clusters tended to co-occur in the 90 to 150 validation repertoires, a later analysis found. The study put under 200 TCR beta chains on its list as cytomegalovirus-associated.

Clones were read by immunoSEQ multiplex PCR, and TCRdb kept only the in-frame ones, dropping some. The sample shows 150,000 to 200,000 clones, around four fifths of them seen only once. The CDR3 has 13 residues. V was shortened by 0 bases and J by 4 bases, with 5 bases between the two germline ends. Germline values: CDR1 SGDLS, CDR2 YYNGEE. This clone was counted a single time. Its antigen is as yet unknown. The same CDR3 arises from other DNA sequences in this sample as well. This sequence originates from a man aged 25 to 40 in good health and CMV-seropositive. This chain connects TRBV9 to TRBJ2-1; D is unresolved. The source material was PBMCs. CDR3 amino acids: CASSVDSYNEQFF. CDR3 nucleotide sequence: TGTGCCAGCAGCGTAGATTCATACAATGAGCAGTTCTTC.